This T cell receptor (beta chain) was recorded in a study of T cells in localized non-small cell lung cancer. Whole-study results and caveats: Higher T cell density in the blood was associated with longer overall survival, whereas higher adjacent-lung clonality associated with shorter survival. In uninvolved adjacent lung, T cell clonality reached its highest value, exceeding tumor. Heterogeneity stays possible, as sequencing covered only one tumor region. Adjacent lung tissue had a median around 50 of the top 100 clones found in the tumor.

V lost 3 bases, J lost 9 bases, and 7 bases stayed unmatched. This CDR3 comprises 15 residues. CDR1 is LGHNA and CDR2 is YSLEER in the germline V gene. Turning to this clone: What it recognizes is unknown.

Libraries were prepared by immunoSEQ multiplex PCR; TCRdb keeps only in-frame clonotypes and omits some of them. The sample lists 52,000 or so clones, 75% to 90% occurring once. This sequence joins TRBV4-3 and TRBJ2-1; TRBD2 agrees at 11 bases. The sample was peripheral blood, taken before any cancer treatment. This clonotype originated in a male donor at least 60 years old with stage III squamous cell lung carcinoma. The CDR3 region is CASSHNSGGAGEQFF. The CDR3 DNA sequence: TGCGCCAGCAGCCACAATAGCGGGGGGGCGGGTGAGCAGTTCTTC.